This T cell receptor (beta chain) was sequenced for a study of blood T cell repertoires in COVID-19. Across the whole study: Italy, Spain and the United States were the sources of the convalescent and acute COVID-19 samples. PBMCs, B-cell-depleted T cells, or T cells were the source of the cDNA or gDNA that made up the material.

V lost 5 bases to trimming and J lost 5 bases, with 8 bases between them. The CDR3 has 12 amino acids. Per the original methods: Estimation of nucleated cell counts relied on the amplification of reference gene primers. Sequencing was performed with immunoSEQ multiplex PCR; in TCRdb, only in-frame clones are kept and a portion is missing. That table is the source of V, J and clone size, and D and trimming were worked out from the DNA. The sample lists 35,000 to 45,000 clones, over 70% seen once, with roughly 30% in the top ten. J is TRBJ2-3 and V is TRBV12-3 or TRBV12-4, with D perhaps TRBD2 (6 bases). The sample taken for sequencing was peripheral blood. The sequence derives from a woman aged 80 or older with acute or convalescent COVID-19. In DNA, the CDR3 is TGTGCCAGCAGTCCCGGGAGAGATACGCAGTATTTT. Translation: CASSPGRDTQYF.